The next 31 T cell receptor beta chains were all read from a single sample in a study of response to subunit inactivated influenza vaccine. Via MiXCR, TCRdb re-called the RT-PCR reads, giving one row per CDR3 protein. Among hundreds of thousands of distinct CDR3 sequences listed, 14% were seen once. The sequencing used PBMCs from blood, collected 14 days before vaccination. All receptors derive from a man aged 50 to 59 who received an inactivated influenza vaccine.

In this sample, this clonotype turned up many times. DNA of the CDR3: TGTGCCAGCAGTTCTCCCATTCCCGGGACAGGCTCCTACAATGAGCAGTTCTTC. Amino acids: CASSSPIPGTGSYNEQFF. This chain links TRBV28 with TRBJ2-1, with TRBD1 identical over 8 bases. The length of the CDR3 is 18 residues. The V gene's germline CDR1 is MDHEN and CDR2 SYDVKM. The junction had 11 bases not matched to a gene; V was cut back by 4 bases and J by 0 bases.

This chain uses TRBV27 with TRBJ2-2, with TRBD2 as a possible D gene (6 bases). The CDR3 is 16 residues long. Deletions cut 5 bases from V and 0 bases from J, with 13 bases between. Germline loops: CDR1 MNHEY, CDR2 SMNVEV (reference sequence). For the CDR3, the DNA is TGTGCCAGCAGTCGATATAGCGGATCGAACACCGGGGAGCTGTTTTTT. Residues: CASSRYSGSNTGELFF.

The chain carries TRBV14 and TRBJ2-3, with unresolved D. Germline lookup yields CDR1 SGHDN and CDR2 FVKESK. The CDR3 is made up of 15 amino acids. Trimming shortened V by 0 bases and J by 0 bases, and 7 bases separated the two germline ends. The CDR3 bases are TGTGCCAGCAGCCAAGATCCCCTTAGCACAGATACGCAGTATTTT. This codes for CASSQDPLSTDTQYF.

In this sample, this clonotype turned up a few times. The chain has TRBV6-5 and TRBJ2-5, with TRBD2 matching over 11 bases. Germline values: CDR1 MNHEY, CDR2 SVGAGI. V shed 6 bases and J 5 bases; nucleotides not matched to a gene: 8. This CDR3 spans 15 amino acids. This CDR3 is CASSLRLAGMETQYF. CDR3 sequence (DNA): TGTGCCAGCAGCTTAAGACTAGCGGGAATGGAGACCCAGTACTTC.

This clonotype was recorded at least ten times. This chain uses TRBV7-8 with TRBJ2-3; 7 nucleotides align to TRBD1. The CDR3 is made up of 18 amino acids. V lost 5 bases and J lost 0; bases outside the gene matches: 14. Germline V gene sequence: CDR1 SGHVS, CDR2 FQNEAQ. The CDR3 DNA reads TGTGCCAGCAGCCATTCCCTCGGGACAGCCTCTAGCACAGATACGCAGTATTTT. Translated: CASSHSLGTASSTDTQYF.

In its sample, this clonotype was seen a few times. The chain carries TRBV5-6 and TRBJ2-7; D possibly matches TRBD1 or TRBD2 (5 bases each). V was trimmed by 4 bases and J by 2 bases, leaving 7 bases between them. This CDR3 has 12 amino acids. CDR1 and CDR2 (germline): SGHDT, YYEEEE. The CDR3 DNA reads TGTGCCAGCAGCCGGGACGCCTACGAGCAGTACTTC. This gives the protein CASSRDAYEQYF.

This clonotype has more than one count but fewer than ten. The chain joins TRBV5-1 to TRBJ2-3, with D possibly matching TRBD2 (7 bases). With 1 base removed from V and 2 bases from J, the gap between germline ends came to 14 bases. There are 16 residues in the CDR3. Germline CDR1 reads SGHRS; CDR2 reads YFSETQ. CDR3 residues: CASSLRSRGPTDTQYF. CDR3 nucleotide sequence: TGCGCCAGCAGCTTGCGCTCGCGGGGGCCCACAGATACGCAGTATTTT.

The table lists this clonotype with many counts. The chain joins TRBV18 to TRBJ2-7, with 7 bases fitting TRBD2. This CDR3 has 12 amino acids. Losses at the gene ends were 6 bases for V and 7 bases for J; bases not matched to a gene: 6. Looked up from germline, CDR1 is KGHSH and CDR2 is LQKENI. CDR3 coding DNA: TGTGCCAGCTCCCAAGTGGGAGGGGAGCAGTACTTC. Translated: CASSQVGGEQYF. Combining the CDR3 with reference TRBV18 and TRBJ2-7 gives the whole variable domain NAGVMQNPRHLVRRRGQEARLRCSPMKGHSHVYWYRQLPEEGLKFMVYLQKENIIDESGMPKERFSAEFPKEGPSILRIQQVVRGDSAAYFCASSQVGGEQYFGPGTRLTVT.

This clonotype appeared many times. The chain combines TRBV7-9 with TRBJ2-3; 7 bases are shared with TRBD2. This CDR3 region has 14 residues. CDR1 SEHNR and CDR2 FQNEAQ come from the germline V gene (reference sequence). Unmatched junction bases numbered 8, after V lost 7 bases and J lost 4 bases. This chain's CDR3 is CASILGGNSDTQYF. In DNA form, the CDR3 reads TGTGCCAGCATTCTGGGGGGGAACTCAGATACGCAGTATTTT.

V is TRBV20-1 and J is TRBJ1-6; 9 bases match TRBD1. With V trimmed by 4 bases and J by 6 bases, 4 bases remained unmatched. Germline lookup yields CDR1 DFQATT and CDR2 SNEGSKA (reference sequence). The CDR3 is made up of 14 amino acids. For the CDR3, the DNA is TGCAGTGCTACCCAGGGACAGGGTAATTCACCCCTCCACTTT. Residues: CSATQGQGNSPLHF.

The chain couples TRBV6-6 to TRBJ2-7, with D perhaps assigned TRBD1 or TRBD2 (5 bases each). CDR3 length: 13 amino acids. V lost 2 bases and J lost 6, with 11 bases in between. Germline V gene sequence: CDR1 MNHNY, CDR2 SVGAGI (reference sequence). This CDR3 reads CASSYGTPSEQYF. CDR3 sequence (DNA): TGTGCCAGCAGTTACGGGACCCCGAGCGAGCAGTACTTC.

The chain recombines TRBV20-1 with TRBJ2-7; D gene ambiguous. The ends were cut back, 0 bases at V and 3 bases at J, with 18 bases in the middle. The CDR3 is made up of 16 amino acids. CDR1 is DFQATT, CDR2 SNEGSKA, per germline (reference sequence). This chain's CDR3 is CSARDLKGLGIYEQYF. CDR3 DNA sequence: TGCAGTGCTAGAGATCTGAAAGGGCTAGGGATCTACGAGCAGTACTTC.

The genes are TRBV6-2 or TRBV6-3 and TRBJ2-7; 10 bases fit TRBD1. V lost 6 bases and J lost 0; bases outside the gene matches: 5. Germline lookup yields CDR1 MNHEY and CDR2 SVGEGT. The CDR3 covers 15 residues. The CDR3 DNA reads as TGTGCCAGCAGGGGACAGGGGCCGAACTCCTACGAGCAGTACTTC. It translates to CASRGQGPNSYEQYF.

This clonotype was picked up a small number of times. V and J are TRBV11-1 and TRBJ2-1; TRBD2 matches at 13 bases. CDR1 is SGHAT and CDR2 is FQDESV in the germline V gene (reference sequence). V was clipped by 1 base and J by 6 bases; unmatched bases: 9. CDR3 length equals 18 residues. The CDR3 DNA reads TGTGCCAGCAGCTTAGGACTAGCGGGAGGCCCTCTGAGCAATGAGCAGTTCTTC. Translating gives CASSLGLAGGPLSNEQFF. Supplemented by reference TRBV11-1 and TRBJ2-1, the full variable domain reads EAEVAQSPRYKITEKSQAVAFWCDPISGHATLYWYRQILGQGPELLVQFQDESVVDDSQLPKDRFSAERLKGVDSTLKIQPAELGDSAMYLCASSLGLAGGPLSNEQFFGPGTRLTVL.

This clonotype was counted at least ten times. The chain joins TRBV11-2 to TRBJ2-3, with TRBD2 matching over 10 bases. The length of the CDR3 is 15 residues. The germline CDR1 and CDR2 sequences are SGHAT and FQNNGV. J lost 1 base, V lost 6 bases, and 4 bases had no gene match. The CDR3 region has the DNA TGTGCCAGCAGGCCTGGGACTAGCGGCACAGATACGCAGTATTTT. Translating it yields CASRPGTSGTDTQYF.

The chain joins TRBV20-1 to TRBJ2-2; 7 bases match TRBD2. Germline V gene sequence: CDR1 DFQATT, CDR2 SNEGSKA (reference sequence). V shed 0 bases, J shed 5 bases, and the junction held 6 bases outside the gene matches. The CDR3 totals 15 residues. The CDR3 DNA is TGCAGTGCTAGAGAGCTAGCGGACAATACCGGGGAGCTGTTTTTT. This encodes CSARELADNTGELFF.

This clonotype was seen more than once but under ten times. The V gene is TRBV20-1, the J gene TRBJ2-3; 9 bases fit TRBD2. CDR1 DFQATT and CDR2 SNEGSKA come from the germline V gene (reference sequence). This CDR3 is built from 17 residues. V was pared by 0 bases and J by 5 bases, with 12 bases of the junction left unmatched. The DNA for the CDR3 is TGCAGTGCTAGAGATATGGCCGCTAGCGGGAAGATAGATACGCAGTATTTT. Its protein is CSARDMAASGKIDTQYF.

This clonotype appeared many times. The gene calls are TRBV5-1 and TRBJ2-4; D unresolved. Germline CDR1 and CDR2: SGHRS and YFSETQ. Trimming removed 2 bases at V and 6 bases at J, with 12 bases between. CDR3 size: 14 residues. CDR3 bases: TGCGCCAGCAGCTTCGGCAGGCCGGTAAACATTCAGTACTTC. This codes for CASSFGRPVNIQYF.

In its sample, this clonotype was seen a few times. The V gene is TRBV4-2, the J gene TRBJ2-6; D remains unclear. The CDR3 is 18 amino acids. V lost 1 base, J lost 0 bases, and 13 bases lay in between. CDR1 and CDR2 from the germline V gene are LGHNA and YNFKEQ. CDR3 sequence reads: CASSQVISRFSGANVLTF. The CDR3, as DNA: TGTGCCAGCAGCCAAGTCATATCCAGATTCTCTGGGGCCAACGTCCTGACTTTC.

There are a few counts of this clonotype. The chain carries TRBV12-3 or TRBV12-4 and TRBJ1-2, with 8 bases identical to TRBD1. This CDR3 region has 14 residues. Trimming cost V 2 bases and J 2 bases; bases outside gene matches: 1. The CDR3 spells CASSLWTGNYGYTF. The CDR3 nucleotides read TGTGCCAGCAGTTTATGGACAGGGAACTATGGCTACACCTTC.

The chain links TRBV12-3 or TRBV12-4 to TRBJ1-2, with D maybe TRBD1 (5 bases). The CDR3 consists of 15 residues. Trimming cost V 3 bases and J 8 bases, with 19 bases left between them. The chain's CDR3 is CASSFIAALGDGYTF. CDR3 DNA: TGTGCCAGCAGTTTCATAGCCGCACTGGGGGACGGCTACACCTTC.

This clonotype was seen at least ten times. This chain uses TRBV5-1 with TRBJ2-3; no clear D. Trimming shortened V by 0 bases and J by 6 bases, and 11 bases separated the two germline ends. In germline, CDR1 is SGHRS, CDR2 YFSETQ. This CDR3 is built from 14 residues. Here the CDR3 DNA reads TGCGCCAGCAGCTTGGCCCTAGGGCGCGATACGCAGTATTTT. This sequence encodes CASSLALGRDTQYF.

The rearrangement uses TRBV5-1 and TRBJ2-7; 8 nucleotides align to TRBD2. From germline, CDR1 is SGHRS and CDR2 YFSETQ. CDR3 length: 15 residues. The junction had 6 bases not matched to a gene; V was cut back by 2 bases and J by 2 bases. The CDR3 bases are TGCGCCAGCAGCTTCACTAGCGGTAAAACCTACGAGCAGTACTTC. Protein: CASSFTSGKTYEQYF.

The gene calls are TRBV9 and TRBJ2-5; unclear D gene. The CDR3 has 13 amino acids. CDR1 is SGDLS, CDR2 YYNGEE, per germline. The germline V and J ends were trimmed by 3 bases and 4 bases, with 10 bases remaining between them. The chain's CDR3 is CASSASFRETQYF. CDR3 DNA: TGTGCCAGCAGCGCCAGCTTCCGAGAGACCCAGTACTTC.

This clonotype was detected only a few times. The chain joins TRBV30 to TRBJ2-5, with D possibly matching TRBD2 (5 bases). Trimming took 5 bases from V and 3 from J, leaving 10 bases between them. Germline CDR1 GTSNPN, CDR2 SVGIG (reference sequence). CDR3 length equals 12 residues. CDR3 protein: CAWGLLKETQYF. CDR3 nucleotides: TGTGCCTGGGGACTGTTAAAAGAGACCCAGTACTTC.

There are many counts of this clonotype. This chain connects TRBV4-1 to TRBJ2-7; tentatively, D is TRBD2 (5 bases). V dropped 3 bases and J dropped 2 bases, with 11 bases sitting between them. From germline, CDR1 is MGHRA and CDR2 YSYEKL. CDR3 length: 14 amino acids. The CDR3 bases are TGCGCCAGCAGCCAGGGCCCCGGGACCTACGAGCAGTACTTC. Its protein product is CASSQGPGTYEQYF.

This chain connects TRBV12-3 or TRBV12-4 to TRBJ2-1, with 8 bases that match TRBD2. The CDR3 is 15 amino acids. The ends lost 2 bases at V and 9 bases at J; junction bases unmatched: 9. CDR3 protein: CASSLIIAGIGEQFF. The CDR3 bases are TGTGCCAGCAGTTTAATAATAGCGGGAATAGGTGAGCAGTTCTTC.

This clonotype was observed at least ten times. V gene TRBV10-3 combines with J gene TRBJ2-3; tentatively, D is TRBD2 (6 bases). The CDR3 contains 14 residues. Germline values: CDR1 ENHRY, CDR2 SYGVKD. Trimming removed 8 bases from V and 2 bases from J, with 14 bases in between. CDR3 coding DNA: TGTGCCATCCAGGCACTAGCAAACACAGATACGCAGTATTTT. This encodes CAIQALANTDTQYF.

The chain joins TRBV20-1 to TRBJ2-3; 9 nucleotides agree with TRBD2. The CDR3 length is 16 residues. The germline gives CDR1 DFQATT, CDR2 SNEGSKA (reference sequence). With 3 bases clipped from V and 2 bases from J, the junction kept 9 bases outside the gene matches. Here the CDR3 DNA reads TGCAGTGCTAGTTCTCCTAGCGGGGTCGCCACAGATACGCAGTATTTT. It is translated as CSASSPSGVATDTQYF.

This clonotype was recorded a few times. This chain joins TRBV12-3 or TRBV12-4 and TRBJ2-7; 7 nucleotides match TRBD2. The CDR3 is 15 residues long. V was pared by 6 bases and J by 2 bases, with 10 bases of the junction left unmatched. The CDR3 region is CASSLRLAAAYEQYF. The DNA for the CDR3 is TGTGCCAGCAGCCTAAGGCTAGCGGCAGCCTACGAGCAGTACTTC.

This clonotype was seen a few times. In DNA form, the CDR3 reads TGCGCCAGCAGCCAAACCGGGACTAGCGGGAGTAGGACCGGGGAGCTGTTTTTT. Amino acids: CASSQTGTSGSRTGELFF. The V and J genes are TRBV4-3 and TRBJ2-2; 14 bases align to TRBD2. CDR3 size: 18 residues. Germline lookup yields CDR1 LGHNA and CDR2 YSLEER. V dropped 2 bases and J dropped 5; count of bases not matched to a gene: 7.